The clone carrying this T cell receptor (beta chain) has just a few counts. Deletions cut 8 bases from V and 0 bases from J, with 17 bases between. Germline V gene lookup returns CDR1 SNHLY and CDR2 FYNNEI. The CDR3 contains 15 residues. These data belong to a study of blood T cell repertoires in COVID-19. Study overall: Collection of acute and convalescent COVID-19 samples took place in the United States, Italy and Spain. T cells, B-cell-depleted T cells, or PBMCs supplied cDNA or gDNA.

Original handling: Reference gene primers were amplified, and this amplification served to estimate nucleated cell counts. Data came from immunoSEQ multiplex PCR; TCRdb stores just in-frame clones and leaves some out. Clone size and the V and J calls come from that table; the DNA yielded D and trimming. The table has about 170,000 clones, approximately 90% seen once. The V call is TRBV2, the J call TRBJ2-7; a weak D match, TRBD2 (7 bases). The specimen sequenced was peripheral blood. This receptor was taken from a man aged 18-30 years with active or convalescent COVID-19. CDR3 amino acids: CASWGGGDSSYEQYF. The CDR3 DNA reads as TGTGCCAGCTGGGGGGGCGGAGACAGCTCCTACGAGCAGTACTTC.